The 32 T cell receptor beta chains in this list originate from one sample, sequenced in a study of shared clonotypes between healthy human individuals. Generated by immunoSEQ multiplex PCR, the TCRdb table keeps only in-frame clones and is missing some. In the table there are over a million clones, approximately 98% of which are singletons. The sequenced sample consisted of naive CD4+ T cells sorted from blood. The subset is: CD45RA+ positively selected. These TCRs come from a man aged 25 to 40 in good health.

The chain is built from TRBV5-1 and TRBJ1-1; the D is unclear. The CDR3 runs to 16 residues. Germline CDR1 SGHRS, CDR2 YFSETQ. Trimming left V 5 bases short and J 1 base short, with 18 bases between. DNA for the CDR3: TGCGCCAGCAGTACCGGAGAATTGGCAGCGAACACTGAAGCTTTCTTT. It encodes CASSTGELAANTEAFF.

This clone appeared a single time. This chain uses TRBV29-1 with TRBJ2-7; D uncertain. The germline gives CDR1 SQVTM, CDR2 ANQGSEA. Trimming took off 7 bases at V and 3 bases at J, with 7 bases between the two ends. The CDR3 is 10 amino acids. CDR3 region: CSDRIYEQYF. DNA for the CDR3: TGCAGCGATCGAATCTACGAGCAGTACTTC.

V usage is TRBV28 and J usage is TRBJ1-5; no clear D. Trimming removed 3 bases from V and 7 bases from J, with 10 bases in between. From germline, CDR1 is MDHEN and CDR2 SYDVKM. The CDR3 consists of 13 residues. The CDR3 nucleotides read TGTGCCAGCAGTTTCCGACGAGGCCAGCCCCAGCATTTT. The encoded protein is CASSFRRGQPQHF.

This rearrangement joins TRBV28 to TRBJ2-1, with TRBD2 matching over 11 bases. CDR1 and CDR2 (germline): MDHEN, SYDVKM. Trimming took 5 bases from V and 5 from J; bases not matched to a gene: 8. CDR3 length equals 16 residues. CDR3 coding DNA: TGTGCCAGCAGTCCCCGGCTAGCGGGAGGACACAATGAGCAGTTCTTC. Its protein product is CASSPRLAGGHNEQFF.

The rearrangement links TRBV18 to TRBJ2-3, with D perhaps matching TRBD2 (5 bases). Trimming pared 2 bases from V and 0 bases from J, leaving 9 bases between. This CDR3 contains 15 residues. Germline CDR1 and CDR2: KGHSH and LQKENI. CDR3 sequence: CASSPGLESTDTQYF. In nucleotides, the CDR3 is TGTGCCAGCTCACCAGGACTGGAGAGCACAGATACGCAGTATTTT.

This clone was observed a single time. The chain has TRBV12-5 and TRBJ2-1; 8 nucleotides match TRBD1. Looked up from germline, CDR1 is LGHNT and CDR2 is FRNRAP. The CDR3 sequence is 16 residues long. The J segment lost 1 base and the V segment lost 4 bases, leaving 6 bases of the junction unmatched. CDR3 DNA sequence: TGTGCTAGTGGTTACCAGGGGGCTGGTTCCTACAATGAGCAGTTCTTC. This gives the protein CASGYQGAGSYNEQFF.

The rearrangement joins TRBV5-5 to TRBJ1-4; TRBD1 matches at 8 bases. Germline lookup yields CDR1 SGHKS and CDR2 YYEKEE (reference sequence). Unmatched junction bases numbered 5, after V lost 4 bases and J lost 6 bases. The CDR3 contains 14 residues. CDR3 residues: CASSRTGTYEKLFF. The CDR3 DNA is TGTGCCAGCAGCCGGACAGGGACTTATGAAAAACTGTTTTTT.

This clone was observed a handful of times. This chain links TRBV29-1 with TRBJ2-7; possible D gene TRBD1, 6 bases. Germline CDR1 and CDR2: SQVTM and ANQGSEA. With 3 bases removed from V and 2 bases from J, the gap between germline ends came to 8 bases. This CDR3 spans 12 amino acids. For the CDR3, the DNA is TGCAGCGTTGAGCAGGGGCCCTACGAGCAGTACTTC. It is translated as CSVEQGPYEQYF.

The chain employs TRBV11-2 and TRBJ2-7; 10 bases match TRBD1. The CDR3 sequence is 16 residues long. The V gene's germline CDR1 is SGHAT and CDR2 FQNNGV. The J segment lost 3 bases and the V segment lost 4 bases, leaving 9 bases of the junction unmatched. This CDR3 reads CASSYRDRGFVYEQYF. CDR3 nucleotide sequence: TGTGCCAGCAGCTACCGGGACAGGGGTTTTGTCTACGAGCAGTACTTC.

This chain's CDR3 is CASSGGEWSGNQPQHF. The CDR3 DNA reads TGTGCCAGCAGTGGAGGGGAGTGGAGCGGCAATCAGCCCCAGCATTTT. This chain uses TRBV2 with TRBJ1-5; TRBD1 is a possible D gene (5 bases). The germline CDR1 and CDR2 sequences are SNHLY and FYNNEI. This CDR3 contains 16 residues. Trimming took off 4 bases at V and 2 bases at J, with 15 bases between the two ends.

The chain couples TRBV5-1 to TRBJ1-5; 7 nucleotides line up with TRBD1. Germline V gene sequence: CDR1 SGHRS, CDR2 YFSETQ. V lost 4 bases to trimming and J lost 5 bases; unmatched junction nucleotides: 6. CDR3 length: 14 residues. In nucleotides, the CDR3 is TGCGCCAGCAGCCTCGACAGGGACGATCAGCCCCAGCATTTT. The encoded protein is CASSLDRDDQPQHF.

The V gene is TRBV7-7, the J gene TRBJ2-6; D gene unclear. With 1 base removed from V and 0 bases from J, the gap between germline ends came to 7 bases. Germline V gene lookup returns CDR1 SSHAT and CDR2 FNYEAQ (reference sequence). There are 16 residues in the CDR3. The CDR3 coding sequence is TGTGCCAGCAGCTTAGGACTGGCCTCTGGGGCCAACGTCCTGACTTTC. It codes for CASSLGLASGANVLTF.

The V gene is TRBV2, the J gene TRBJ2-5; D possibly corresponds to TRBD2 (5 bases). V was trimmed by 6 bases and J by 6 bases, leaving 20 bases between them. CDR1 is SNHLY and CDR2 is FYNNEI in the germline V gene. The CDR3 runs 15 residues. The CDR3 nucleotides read TGTGCCAGCAGGGATGGACGGTTGAGCGGAAAGACCCAGTACTTC. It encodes CASRDGRLSGKTQYF.

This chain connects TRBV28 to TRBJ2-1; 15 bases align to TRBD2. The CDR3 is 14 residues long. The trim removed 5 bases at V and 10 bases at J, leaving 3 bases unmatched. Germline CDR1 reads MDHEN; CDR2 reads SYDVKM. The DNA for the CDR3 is TGTGCCAGCAGTAACGGACTAGCGGGAGGGGAGCAGTTCTTC. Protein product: CASSNGLAGGEQFF.

This CDR3 is CAWGRDIYGEQYF. The CDR3 bases are TGTGCCTGGGGCCGGGACATCTATGGCGAGCAGTACTTC. This chain uses TRBV30 with TRBJ2-7, with a possible D match to TRBD1 (6 bases). V was clipped by 5 bases and J by 6 bases, with 17 bases between them. The germline gives CDR1 GTSNPN, CDR2 SVGIG (reference sequence). The CDR3 totals 13 residues.

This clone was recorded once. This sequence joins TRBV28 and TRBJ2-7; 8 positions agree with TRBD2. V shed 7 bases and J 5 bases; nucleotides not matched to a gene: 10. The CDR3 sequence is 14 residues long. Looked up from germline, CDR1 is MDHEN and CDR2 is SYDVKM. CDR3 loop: CASTPGTRFNEQYF. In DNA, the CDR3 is TGTGCCAGCACCCCCGGGACTAGGTTCAACGAGCAGTACTTC.

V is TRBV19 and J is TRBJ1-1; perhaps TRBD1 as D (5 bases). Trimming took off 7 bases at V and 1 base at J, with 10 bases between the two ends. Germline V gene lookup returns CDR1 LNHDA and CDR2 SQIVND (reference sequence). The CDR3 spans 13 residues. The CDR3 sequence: CASKSRANTEAFF. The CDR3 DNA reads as TGTGCCAGTAAAAGCAGGGCGAACACTGAAGCTTTCTTT.

CDR3: CASSLKRDGETQYF. The CDR3 region has the DNA TGTGCCAGCAGCTTAAAAAGGGATGGAGAGACCCAGTACTTC. The V gene is TRBV11-2, the J gene TRBJ2-5; D remains unclear. The CDR3 contains 14 residues. V dropped 2 bases and J dropped 4 bases, with 11 bases sitting between them. Germline V lookup: CDR1 SGHAT, CDR2 FQNNGV.

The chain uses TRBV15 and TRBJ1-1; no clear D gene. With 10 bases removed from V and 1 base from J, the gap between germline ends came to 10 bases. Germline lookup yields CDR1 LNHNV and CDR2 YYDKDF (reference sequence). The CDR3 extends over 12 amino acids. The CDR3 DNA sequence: TGTGCCAGGGCCCGCGAGAACACTGAAGCTTTCTTT. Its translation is CARARENTEAFF.

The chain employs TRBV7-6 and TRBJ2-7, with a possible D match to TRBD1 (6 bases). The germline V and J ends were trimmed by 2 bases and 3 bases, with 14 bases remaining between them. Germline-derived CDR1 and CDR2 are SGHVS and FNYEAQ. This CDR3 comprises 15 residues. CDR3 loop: CASSLNSGQIYEQYF. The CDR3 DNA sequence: TGTGCCAGCAGCTTAAATTCCGGACAGATCTACGAGCAGTACTTC.

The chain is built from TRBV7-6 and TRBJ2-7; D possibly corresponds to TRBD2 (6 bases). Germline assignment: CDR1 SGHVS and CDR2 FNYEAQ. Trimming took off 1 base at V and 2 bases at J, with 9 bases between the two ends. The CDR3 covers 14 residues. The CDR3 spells CASSLGPGAYEQYF. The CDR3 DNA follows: TGTGCCAGCAGCTTAGGTCCGGGGGCCTACGAGCAGTACTTC.

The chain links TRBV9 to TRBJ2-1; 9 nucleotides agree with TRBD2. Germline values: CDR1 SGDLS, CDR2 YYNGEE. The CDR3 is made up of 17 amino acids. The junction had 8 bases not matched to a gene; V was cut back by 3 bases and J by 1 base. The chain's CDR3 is CASSEISGRGSYNEQFF. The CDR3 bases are TGTGCCAGCAGCGAGATTAGCGGGAGAGGTTCCTACAATGAGCAGTTCTTC.

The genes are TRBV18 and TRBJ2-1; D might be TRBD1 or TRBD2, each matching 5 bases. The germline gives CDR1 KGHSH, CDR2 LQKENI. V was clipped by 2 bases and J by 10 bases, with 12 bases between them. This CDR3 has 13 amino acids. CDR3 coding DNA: TGTGCCAGCTCACCATGGGACCAAGGGGAGCAGTTCTTC. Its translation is CASSPWDQGEQFF. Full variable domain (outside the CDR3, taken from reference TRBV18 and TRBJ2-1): NAGVMQNPRHLVRRRGQEARLRCSPMKGHSHVYWYRQLPEEGLKFMVYLQKENIIDESGMPKERFSAEFPKEGPSILRIQQVVRGDSAAYFCASSPWDQGEQFFGPGTRLTVL.

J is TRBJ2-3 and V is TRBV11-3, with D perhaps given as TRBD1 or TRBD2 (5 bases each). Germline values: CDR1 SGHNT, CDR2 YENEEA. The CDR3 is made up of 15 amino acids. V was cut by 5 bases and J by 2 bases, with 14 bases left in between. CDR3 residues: CASSPGRGTTDTQYF. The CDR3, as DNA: TGTGCCAGCAGCCCAGGACGAGGGACCACAGATACGCAGTATTTT.

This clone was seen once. The CDR3: CSVEGDVAYEQYF. The CDR3 coding sequence is TGCAGCGTTGAAGGAGACGTAGCCTACGAGCAGTACTTC. The chain couples TRBV29-1 to TRBJ2-7; D call uncertain. Between the trimmed V and J ends, which lost 1 base and 2 bases, there was a span of 9 bases. This CDR3 contains 13 residues. CDR1 SQVTM and CDR2 ANQGSEA come from the germline V gene.

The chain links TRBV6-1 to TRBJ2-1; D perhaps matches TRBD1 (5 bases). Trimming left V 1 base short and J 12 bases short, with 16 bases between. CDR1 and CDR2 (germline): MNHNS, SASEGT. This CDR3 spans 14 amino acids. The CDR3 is CASSEVKGRNMQFF. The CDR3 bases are TGTGCCAGCAGTGAAGTCAAGGGGCGGAATATGCAGTTCTTC.

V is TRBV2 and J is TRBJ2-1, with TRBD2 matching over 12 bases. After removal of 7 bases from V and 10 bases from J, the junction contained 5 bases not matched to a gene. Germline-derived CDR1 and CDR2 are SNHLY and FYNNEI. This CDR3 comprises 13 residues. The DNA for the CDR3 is TGTGCCAGCAAAGGACTAGCGGGAATAGAGCAGTTCTTC. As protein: CASKGLAGIEQFF.

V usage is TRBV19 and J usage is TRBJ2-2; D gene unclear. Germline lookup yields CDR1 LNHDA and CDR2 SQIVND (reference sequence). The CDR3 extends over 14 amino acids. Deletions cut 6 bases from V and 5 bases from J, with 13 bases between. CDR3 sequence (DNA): TGTGCCAGTAGATTCGGGCTAATGACCGGGGAGCTGTTTTTT. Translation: CASRFGLMTGELFF.

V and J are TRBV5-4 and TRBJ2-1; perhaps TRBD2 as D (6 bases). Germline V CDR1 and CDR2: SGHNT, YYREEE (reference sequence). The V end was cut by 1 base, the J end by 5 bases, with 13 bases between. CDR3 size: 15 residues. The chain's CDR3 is CASSLRASANNEQFF. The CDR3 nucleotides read TGTGCCAGCAGCTTGAGGGCTAGCGCTAACAATGAGCAGTTCTTC.

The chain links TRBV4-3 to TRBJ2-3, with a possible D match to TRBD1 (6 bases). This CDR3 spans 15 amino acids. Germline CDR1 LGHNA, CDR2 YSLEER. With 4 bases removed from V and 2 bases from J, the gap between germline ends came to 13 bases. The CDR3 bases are TGCGCCAGCAGCCTAAGGACAGTGACCACAGATACGCAGTATTTT. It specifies CASSLRTVTTDTQYF.

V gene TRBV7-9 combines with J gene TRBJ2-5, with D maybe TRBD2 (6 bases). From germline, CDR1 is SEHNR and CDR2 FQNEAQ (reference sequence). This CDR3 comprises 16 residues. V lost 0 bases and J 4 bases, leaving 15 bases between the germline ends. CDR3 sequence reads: CASSLALPRGRETQYF. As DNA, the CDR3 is TGTGCCAGCAGCTTAGCGTTGCCGCGGGGAAGAGAGACCCAGTACTTC.

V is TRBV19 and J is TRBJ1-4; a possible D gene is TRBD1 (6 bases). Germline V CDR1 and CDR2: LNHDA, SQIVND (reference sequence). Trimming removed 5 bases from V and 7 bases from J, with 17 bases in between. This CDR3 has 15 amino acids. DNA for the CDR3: TGTGCCAGTAGTCCCCAGAAGGGGGGCTTTGAAAAACTGTTTTTT. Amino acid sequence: CASSPQKGGFEKLFF.